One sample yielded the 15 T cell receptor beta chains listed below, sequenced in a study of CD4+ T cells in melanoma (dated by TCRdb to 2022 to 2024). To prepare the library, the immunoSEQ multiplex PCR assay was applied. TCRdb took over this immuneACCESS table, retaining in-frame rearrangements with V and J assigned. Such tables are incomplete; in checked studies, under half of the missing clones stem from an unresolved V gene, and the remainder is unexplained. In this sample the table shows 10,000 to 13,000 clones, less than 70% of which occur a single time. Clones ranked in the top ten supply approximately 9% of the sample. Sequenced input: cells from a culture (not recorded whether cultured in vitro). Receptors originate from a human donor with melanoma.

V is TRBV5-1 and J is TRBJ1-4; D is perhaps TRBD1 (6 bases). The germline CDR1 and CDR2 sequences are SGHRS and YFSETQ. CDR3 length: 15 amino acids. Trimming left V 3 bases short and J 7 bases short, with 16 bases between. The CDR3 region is CASSSTGPRGEKLFF. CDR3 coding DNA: TGCGCCAGCAGCTCAACGGGCCCCAGGGGTGAAAAACTGTTTTTT. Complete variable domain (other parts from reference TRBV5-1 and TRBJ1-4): KAGVTQTPRYLIKTRGQQVTLSCSPISGHRSVSWYQQTPGQGLQFLFEYFSETQRNKGNFPGRFSGRQFSNSRSEMNVSTLELGDSALYLCASSSTGPRGEKLFFGSGTQLSVL.

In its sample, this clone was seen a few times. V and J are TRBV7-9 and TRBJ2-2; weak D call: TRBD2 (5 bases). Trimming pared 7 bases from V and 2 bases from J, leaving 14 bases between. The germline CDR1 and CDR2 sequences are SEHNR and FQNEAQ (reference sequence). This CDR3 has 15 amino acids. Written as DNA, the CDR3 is TGTGCCAGCACCCACCGAGAGGGAAACACCGGGGAGCTGTTTTTT. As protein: CASTHREGNTGELFF.

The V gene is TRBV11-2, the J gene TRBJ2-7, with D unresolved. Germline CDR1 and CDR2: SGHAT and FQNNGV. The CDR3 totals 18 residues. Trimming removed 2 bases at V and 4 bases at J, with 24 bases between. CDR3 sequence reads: CASSLKSPSLINSYEQYF. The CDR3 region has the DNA TGTGCCAGCAGCTTAAAATCCCCCAGCCTCATCAACAGTTACGAGCAGTACTTC. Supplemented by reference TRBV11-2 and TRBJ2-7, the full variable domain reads EAGVAQSPRYKIIEKRQSVAFWCNPISGHATLYWYQQILGQGPKLLIQFQNNGVVDDSQLPKDRFSAERLKGVDSTLKIQPAKLEDSAVYLCASSLKSPSLINSYEQYFGPGTRLTVT.

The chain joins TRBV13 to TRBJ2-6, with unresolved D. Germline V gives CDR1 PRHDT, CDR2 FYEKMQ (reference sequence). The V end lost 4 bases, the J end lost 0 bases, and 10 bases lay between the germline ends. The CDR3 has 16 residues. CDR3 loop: CASSSRLLSGANVLTF. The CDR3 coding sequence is TGTGCCAGCAGCTCCCGTCTCCTCTCTGGGGCCAACGTCCTGACTTTC.

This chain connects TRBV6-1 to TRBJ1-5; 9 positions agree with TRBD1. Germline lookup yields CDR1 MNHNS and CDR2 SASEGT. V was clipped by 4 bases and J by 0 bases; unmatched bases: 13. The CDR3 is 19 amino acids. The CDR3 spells CASSGLGAGQGNSNQPQHF. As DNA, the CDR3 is TGTGCCAGCAGTGGACTCGGAGCGGGACAGGGCAATAGCAATCAGCCCCAGCATTTT.

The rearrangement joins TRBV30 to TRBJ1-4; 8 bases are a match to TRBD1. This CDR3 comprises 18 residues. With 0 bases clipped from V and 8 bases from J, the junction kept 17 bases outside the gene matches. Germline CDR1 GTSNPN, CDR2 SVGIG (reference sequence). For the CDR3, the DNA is TGTGCCTGGAGTGTAGAGGGGTTGCGAGGGACAGGCGAAGAAAAACTGTTTTTT. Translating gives CAWSVEGLRGTGEEKLFF.

DNA of the CDR3: TGTGCCAGCAGTTTCCGGGACAGGTCTGGCTACACCTTC. It translates to CASSFRDRSGYTF. The chain is built from TRBV2 and TRBJ1-2, with TRBD1 identical over 8 bases. The CDR3 sequence is 13 residues long. V shed 5 bases and J 7 bases; nucleotides not matched to a gene: 6. CDR1 is SNHLY, CDR2 FYNNEI, per germline.

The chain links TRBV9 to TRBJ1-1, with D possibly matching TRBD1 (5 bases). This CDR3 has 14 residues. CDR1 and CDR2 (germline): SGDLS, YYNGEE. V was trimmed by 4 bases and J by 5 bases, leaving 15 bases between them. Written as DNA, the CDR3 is TGTGCCAGCAGCCCGTGGGGGGTTCGGACTGAAGCTTTCTTT. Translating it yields CASSPWGVRTEAFF.

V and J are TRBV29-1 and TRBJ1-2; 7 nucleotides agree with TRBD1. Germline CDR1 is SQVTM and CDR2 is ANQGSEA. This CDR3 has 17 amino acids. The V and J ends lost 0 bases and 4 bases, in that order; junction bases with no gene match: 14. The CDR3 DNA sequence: TGCAGCGTTGAAGATCCGACAGGGAGACCCGTAACCTATGGCTACACCTTC. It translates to CSVEDPTGRPVTYGYTF.

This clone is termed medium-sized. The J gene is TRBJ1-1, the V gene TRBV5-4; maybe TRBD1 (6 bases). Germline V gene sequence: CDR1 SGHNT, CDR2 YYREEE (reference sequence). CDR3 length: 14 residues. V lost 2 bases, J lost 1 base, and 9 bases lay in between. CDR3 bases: TGTGCCAGCAGCTTACAGGGTGGGAACACTGAAGCTTTCTTT. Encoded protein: CASSLQGGNTEAFF.

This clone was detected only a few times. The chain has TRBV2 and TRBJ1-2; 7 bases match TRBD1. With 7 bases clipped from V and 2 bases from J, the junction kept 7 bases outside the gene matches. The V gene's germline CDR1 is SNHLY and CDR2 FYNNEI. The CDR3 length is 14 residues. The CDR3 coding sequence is TGTGCCAGCAAAACCAGGGGGTCCAACTATGGCTACACCTTC. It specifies CASKTRGSNYGYTF.

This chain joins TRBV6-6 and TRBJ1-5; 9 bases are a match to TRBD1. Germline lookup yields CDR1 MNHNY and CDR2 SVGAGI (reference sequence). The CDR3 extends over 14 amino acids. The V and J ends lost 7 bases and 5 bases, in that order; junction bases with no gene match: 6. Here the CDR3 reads CASTEDRGYQPQHF. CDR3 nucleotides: TGTGCCAGCACCGAGGACAGGGGATATCAGCCCCAGCATTTT.

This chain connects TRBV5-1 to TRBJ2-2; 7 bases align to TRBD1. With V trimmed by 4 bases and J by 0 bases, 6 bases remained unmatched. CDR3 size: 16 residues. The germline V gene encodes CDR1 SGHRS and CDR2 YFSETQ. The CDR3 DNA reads TGCGCCAGCAGCCCTCAAGGACAGGCGAACACCGGGGAGCTGTTTTTT. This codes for CASSPQGQANTGELFF.

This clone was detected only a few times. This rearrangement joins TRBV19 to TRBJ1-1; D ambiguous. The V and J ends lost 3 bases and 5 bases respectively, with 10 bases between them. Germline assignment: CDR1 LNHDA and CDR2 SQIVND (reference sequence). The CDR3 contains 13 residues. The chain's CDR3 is CASSILGMTEAFF. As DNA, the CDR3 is TGTGCCAGTAGTATTCTGGGTATGACTGAAGCTTTCTTT.

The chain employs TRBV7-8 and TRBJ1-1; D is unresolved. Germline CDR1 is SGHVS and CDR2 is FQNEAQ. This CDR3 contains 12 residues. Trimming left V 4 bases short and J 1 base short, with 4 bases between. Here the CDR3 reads CASSYQNTEAFF. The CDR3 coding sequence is TGTGCCAGCAGCTATCAGAACACTGAAGCTTTCTTT.